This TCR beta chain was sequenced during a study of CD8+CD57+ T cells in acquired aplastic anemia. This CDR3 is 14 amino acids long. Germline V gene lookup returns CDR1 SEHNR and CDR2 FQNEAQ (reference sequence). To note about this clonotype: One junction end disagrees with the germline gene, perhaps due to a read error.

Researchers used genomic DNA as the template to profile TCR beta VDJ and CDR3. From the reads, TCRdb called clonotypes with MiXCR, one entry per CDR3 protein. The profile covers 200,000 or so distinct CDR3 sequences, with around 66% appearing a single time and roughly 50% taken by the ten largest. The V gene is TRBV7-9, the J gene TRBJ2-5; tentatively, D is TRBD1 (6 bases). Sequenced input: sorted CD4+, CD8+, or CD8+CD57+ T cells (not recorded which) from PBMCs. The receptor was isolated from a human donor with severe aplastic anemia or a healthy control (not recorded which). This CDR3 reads CASSSPGDQGTQYF. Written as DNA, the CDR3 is TGTGCCAGCAGCTCGCCAGGGGACCAAGGGACCCAGTACTTC.